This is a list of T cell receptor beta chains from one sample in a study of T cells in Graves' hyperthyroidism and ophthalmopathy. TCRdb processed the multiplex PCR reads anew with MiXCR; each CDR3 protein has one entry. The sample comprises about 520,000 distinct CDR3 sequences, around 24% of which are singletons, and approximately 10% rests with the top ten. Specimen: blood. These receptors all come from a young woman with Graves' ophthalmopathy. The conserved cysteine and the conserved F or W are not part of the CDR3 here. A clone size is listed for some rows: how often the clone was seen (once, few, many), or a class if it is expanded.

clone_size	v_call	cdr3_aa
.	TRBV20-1	SARAGFPNQPQH
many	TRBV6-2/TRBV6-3	ASSYSRDRETYEQY
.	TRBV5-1	ASSVQGYGYT
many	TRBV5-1	ASSSGSGGRYYEQY
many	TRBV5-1	ASSLMRSLPGNTIY
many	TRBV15	ATSRAGEQPQH
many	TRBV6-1	ASSVLGAVEAF
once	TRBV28	ASSLPARAGYT
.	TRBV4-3	ASSQDGNTGELF
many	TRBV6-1	ASKHLPDSSYEQY
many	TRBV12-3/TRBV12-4	ASSLGALQFGANVLT
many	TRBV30	AWSLQAYEQY
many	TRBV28	ASTSSGSGYT
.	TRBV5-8	ASNLEVGITGELF
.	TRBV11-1	ASSPRVGAGLRYQETQY
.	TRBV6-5	ASSYSPGSVEQY
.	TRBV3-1	ASSQLGGYT
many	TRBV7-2	ASSLVWDRAYEQY
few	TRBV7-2	ASSLNRLGGTQY
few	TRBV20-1	SASSEETQY
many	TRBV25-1	ASSERIGDYGYT
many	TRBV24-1	ATSDQRFQETQY
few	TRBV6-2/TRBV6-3	ASSSTWREQF
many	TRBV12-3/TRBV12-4	ASSATSGGAGETQY
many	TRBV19	ATGQGQETQY
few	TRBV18	ASSPAGQMNTEAF
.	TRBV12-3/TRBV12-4	ASSQGAASNVLT
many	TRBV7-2	ATAWGGAGIQETQY
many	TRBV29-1	SVGTAQETQY